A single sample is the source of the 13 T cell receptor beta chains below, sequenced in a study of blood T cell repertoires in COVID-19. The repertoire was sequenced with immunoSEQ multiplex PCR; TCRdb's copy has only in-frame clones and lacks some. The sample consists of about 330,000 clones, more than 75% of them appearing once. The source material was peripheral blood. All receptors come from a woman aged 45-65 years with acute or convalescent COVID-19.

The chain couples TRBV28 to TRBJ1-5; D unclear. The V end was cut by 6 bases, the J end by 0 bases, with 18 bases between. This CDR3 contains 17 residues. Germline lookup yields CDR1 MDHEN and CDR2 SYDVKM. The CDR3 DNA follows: TGTGCCAGCAGCCTCGGGAGGGCAGGATATAGCAATCAGCCCCAGCATTTT. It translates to CASSLGRAGYSNQPQHF.

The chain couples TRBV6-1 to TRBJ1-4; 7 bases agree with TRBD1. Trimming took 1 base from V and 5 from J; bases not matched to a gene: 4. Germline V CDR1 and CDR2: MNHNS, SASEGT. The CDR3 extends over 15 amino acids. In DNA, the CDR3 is TGTGCCAGCAGTGAAGGACAGGGAAGAAATGAAAAACTGTTTTTT. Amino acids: CASSEGQGRNEKLFF.

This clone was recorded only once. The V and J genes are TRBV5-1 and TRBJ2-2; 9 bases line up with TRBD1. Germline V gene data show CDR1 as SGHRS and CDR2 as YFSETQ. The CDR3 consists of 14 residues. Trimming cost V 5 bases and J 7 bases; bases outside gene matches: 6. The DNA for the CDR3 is TGCGCCAGCAGTCAAGGGGACAGGGACGGGGAGCTGTTTTTT. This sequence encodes CASSQGDRDGELFF. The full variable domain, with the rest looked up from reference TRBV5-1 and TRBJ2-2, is KAGVTQTPRYLIKTRGQQVTLSCSPISGHRSVSWYQQTPGQGLQFLFEYFSETQRNKGNFPGRFSGRQFSNSRSEMNVSTLELGDSALYLCASSQGDRDGELFFGEGSRLTVL.

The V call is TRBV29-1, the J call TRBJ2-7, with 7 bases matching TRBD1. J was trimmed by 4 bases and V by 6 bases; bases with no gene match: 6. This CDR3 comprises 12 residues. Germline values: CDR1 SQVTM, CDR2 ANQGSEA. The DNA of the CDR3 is TGCAGCGTCTTTACAGGGGAATACGAGCAGTACTTC. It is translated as CSVFTGEYEQYF.

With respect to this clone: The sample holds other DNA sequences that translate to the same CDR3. The CDR3 protein is CASSLAGTGQETQYF. CDR3 DNA: TGCGCCAGCAGCTTGGCAGGGACAGGCCAAGAGACCCAGTACTTC. The chain combines TRBV5-1 with TRBJ2-5; 8 bases fit TRBD1. CDR3 length: 15 amino acids. Losses at the gene ends were 0 bases for V and 1 base for J; bases not matched to a gene: 2. Germline V gene sequence: CDR1 SGHRS, CDR2 YFSETQ.

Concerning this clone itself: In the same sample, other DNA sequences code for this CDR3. The CDR3 sequence is CASSYAGSYEQYF. CDR3 nucleotides: TGTGCCAGCAGTTACGCCGGCTCCTACGAGCAGTACTTC. This rearrangement joins TRBV6-2 or TRBV6-3 to TRBJ2-7; D unclear. The CDR3 consists of 13 residues. V was clipped by 2 bases and J by 0 bases, with 5 bases between them. Germline CDR1 MNHEY, CDR2 SVGEGT.

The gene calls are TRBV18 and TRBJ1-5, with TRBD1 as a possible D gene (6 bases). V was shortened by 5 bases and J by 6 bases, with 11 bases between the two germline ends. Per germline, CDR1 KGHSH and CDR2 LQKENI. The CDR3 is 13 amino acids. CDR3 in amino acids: CASSITGSQPQHF. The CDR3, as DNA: TGTGCCAGCTCAATTACAGGGAGTCAGCCCCAGCATTTT.

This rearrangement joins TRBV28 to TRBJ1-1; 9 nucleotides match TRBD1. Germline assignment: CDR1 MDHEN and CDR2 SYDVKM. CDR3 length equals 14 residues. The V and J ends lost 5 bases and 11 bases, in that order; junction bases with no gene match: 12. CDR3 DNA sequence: TGTGCCAGCAGTCCCGGGACAGGGCACATCGGGGCTTTCTTT. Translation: CASSPGTGHIGAFF.

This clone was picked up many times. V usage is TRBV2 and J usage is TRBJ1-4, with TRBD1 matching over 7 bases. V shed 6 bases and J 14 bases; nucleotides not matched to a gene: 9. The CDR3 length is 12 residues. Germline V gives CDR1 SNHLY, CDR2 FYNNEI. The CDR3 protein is CASRATGTVLFF. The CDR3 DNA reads TGTGCCAGCAGAGCAACCGGGACAGTCCTGTTTTTT.

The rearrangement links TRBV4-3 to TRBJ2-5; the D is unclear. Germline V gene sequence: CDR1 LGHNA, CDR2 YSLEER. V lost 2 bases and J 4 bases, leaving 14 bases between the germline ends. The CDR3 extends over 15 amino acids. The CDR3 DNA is TGCGCCAGCAGCCAACGGCCTAGTATACCAGAGACCCAGTACTTC. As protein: CASSQRPSIPETQYF.

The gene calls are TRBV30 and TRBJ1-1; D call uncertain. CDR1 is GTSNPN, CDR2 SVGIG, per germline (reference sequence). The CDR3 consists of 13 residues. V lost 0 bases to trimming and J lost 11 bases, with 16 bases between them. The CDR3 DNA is TGTGCCTGGAGTGTTGCAGGAAATCGCCGTGCTTTCTTT. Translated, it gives CAWSVAGNRRAFF. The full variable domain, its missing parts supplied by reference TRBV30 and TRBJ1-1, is SQTIHQWPATLVQPVGSPLSLECTVEGTSNPNLYWYRQAAGRGLQLLFYSVGIGQISSEVPQNLSASRPQDRQFILSSKKLLLSDSGFYLCAWSVAGNRRAFFGQGTRLTVV.

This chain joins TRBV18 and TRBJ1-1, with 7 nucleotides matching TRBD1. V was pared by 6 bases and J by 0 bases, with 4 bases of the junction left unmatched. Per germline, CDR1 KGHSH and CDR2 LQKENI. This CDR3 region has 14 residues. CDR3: CASSRDSLNTEAFF. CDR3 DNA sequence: TGTGCCAGCTCCAGGGACAGCTTGAACACTGAAGCTTTCTTT.

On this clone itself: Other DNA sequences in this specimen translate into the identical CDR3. The CDR3 region is CASSLVTGGNEKLFF. CDR3 bases: TGTGCCAGCAGCTTAGTGACAGGGGGCAATGAAAAACTGTTTTTT. V usage is TRBV7-2 and J usage is TRBJ1-4, with TRBD1 matching over 10 bases. Germline V lookup: CDR1 SGHTA, CDR2 FQGNSA. The junction had 1 base not matched to a gene; V was cut back by 1 base and J by 5 bases. The CDR3 contains 15 residues.